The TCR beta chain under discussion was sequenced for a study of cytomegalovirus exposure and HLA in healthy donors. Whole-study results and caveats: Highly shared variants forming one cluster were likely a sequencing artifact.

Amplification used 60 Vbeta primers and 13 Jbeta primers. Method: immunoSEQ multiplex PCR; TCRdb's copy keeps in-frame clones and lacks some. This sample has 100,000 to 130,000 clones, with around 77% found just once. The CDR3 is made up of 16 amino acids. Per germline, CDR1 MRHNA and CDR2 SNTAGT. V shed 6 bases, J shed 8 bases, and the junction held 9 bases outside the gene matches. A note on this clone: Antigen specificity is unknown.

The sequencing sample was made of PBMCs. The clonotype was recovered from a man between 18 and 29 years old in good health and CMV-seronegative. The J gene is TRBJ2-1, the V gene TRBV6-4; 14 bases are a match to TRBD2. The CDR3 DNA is TGTGCCAGCAGGCGACTAGCGGGGGGGACGGGCGATGAGCAGTTCTTC. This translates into CASRRLAGGTGDEQFF.